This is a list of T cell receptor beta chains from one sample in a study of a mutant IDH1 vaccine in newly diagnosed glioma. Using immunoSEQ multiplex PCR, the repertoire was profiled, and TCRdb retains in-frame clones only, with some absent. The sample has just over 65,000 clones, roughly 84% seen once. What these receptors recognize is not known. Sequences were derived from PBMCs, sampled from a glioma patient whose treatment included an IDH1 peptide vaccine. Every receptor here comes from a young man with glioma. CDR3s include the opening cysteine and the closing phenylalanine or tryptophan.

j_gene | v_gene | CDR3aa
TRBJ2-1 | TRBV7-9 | CASDPPQGGAYNEQFF
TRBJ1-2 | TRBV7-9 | CASSPRDTSANYGYTF
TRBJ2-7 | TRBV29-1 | CSVGTVYSYEQYF
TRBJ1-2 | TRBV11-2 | CASSLFTTTGSYGYTF
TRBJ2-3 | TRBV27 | CASSFGGWYEAGTDTQYF
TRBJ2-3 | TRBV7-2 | CASEGAATDTQYF
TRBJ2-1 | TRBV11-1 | CASSAGLADRNEQFF
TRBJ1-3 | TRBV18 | CASSPPSATGGNTIYF
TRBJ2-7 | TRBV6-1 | CASSVTGTESYEQYF
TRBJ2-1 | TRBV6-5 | CASSRDRVTGARFF
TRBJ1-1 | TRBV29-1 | CSALRGLAEAFF
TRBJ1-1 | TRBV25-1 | CASSDPRAGVTNTEAFF
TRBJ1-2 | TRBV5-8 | CASSLPDSVNYGYTF
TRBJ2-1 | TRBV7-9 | CASGSQSLANNEQFF
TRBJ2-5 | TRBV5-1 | CASSLQGALGETQYF
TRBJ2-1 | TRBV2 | CASSPTGVRNNEQFF
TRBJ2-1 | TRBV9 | CASSVGVHEQFF
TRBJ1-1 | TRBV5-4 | CASSPSRQTTNTEAFF
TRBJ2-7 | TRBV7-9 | CASSLTAGVYEQYF
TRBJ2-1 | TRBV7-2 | CASSLVGTSSYNEQFF
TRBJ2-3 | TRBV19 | CASSIWSGGPEDTQYF
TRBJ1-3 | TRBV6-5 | CASSYSSVGSGNTIYF
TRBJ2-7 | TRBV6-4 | CASSLEGGYEQYF
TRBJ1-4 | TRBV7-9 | CASSVATNEKLFF